These 19 T cell receptor beta chains share one sample of origin, sequenced in a study of CD4 and CD8 cells across lung adenocarcinoma regions. TCRdb re-called the PCR reads through MiXCR, storing one row per CDR3 protein. The top ten hold approximately 45% of the sample, which has approximately 24,000 distinct CDR3 sequences, about 50% seen once. Sequences were obtained from CD8+ T cells from the center of a lung tumor. These receptors were obtained from a male donor with lung adenocarcinoma. The CD4 and CD8 labels of this study may be unreliable.

This clonotype showed up just a few times. Germline and junction disagree at one end, which may indicate a read error. This chain links TRBV6-1 with TRBJ2-3, with D perhaps given as TRBD1 or TRBD2 (5 bases each). The CDR3 consists of 16 residues. The V gene's germline CDR1 is MNHNS and CDR2 SASEGT. DNA of the CDR3: TGTGCCAGCAGTGAAGCCGGGACGTGGGCCGAAAACACGCAGTATTTC. Its translation: CASSEAGTWAENTQYF.

This clonotype was observed many times. V usage is TRBV20-1 and J usage is TRBJ2-1, with D tentatively TRBD1 (5 bases). There are 13 residues in the CDR3. Trimming stripped 6 bases from V and 9 bases from J, with 18 bases between. Germline CDR1 and CDR2: DFQATT and SNEGSKA (reference sequence). CDR3 amino acids: CSAQSSQGGEQFF. The CDR3 coding sequence is TGCAGTGCCCAATCGTCGCAGGGCGGTGAGCAGTTCTTC.

This chain joins TRBV7-6 and TRBJ2-1, with D maybe TRBD1 (7 bases). Near its end, the DNA agrees better with TRBJ2-7, so the J call may be wrong. CDR1 is SGHVS, CDR2 FNYEAQ, per germline. CDR3 length: 15 residues. CDR3 coding DNA: TGTGCCAGCAGCTTATCTGCGGAGGGGGCAGACGAGCAGTACTTC. This translates into CASSLSAEGADEQYF.

In regard to this clonotype: The junction and the germline gene differ at one end; a read error may be behind it. The rearrangement uses TRBV6-5 and TRBJ2-4, with D maybe TRBD1 (5 bases). In germline, CDR1 is MNHEY, CDR2 SVGAGI. The CDR3 spans 16 residues. The CDR3 loop is CASSYSGPCAKNIQYF. The CDR3 DNA is TGTGCCAGCAGTTACTCGGGGCCGTGCGCCAAAAACATTCAGTATTTC.

The chain joins TRBV9 to TRBJ2-7; possibly TRBD1 for D (7 bases). V shed 0 bases and J shed 5 bases, with 12 bases lying between them. CDR1 and CDR2 (germline): SGDLS, YYNGEE. This CDR3 has 14 residues. The CDR3 is CASSVEPGGNEQYF. CDR3 nucleotide sequence: TGTGCCAGCAGCGTAGAACCAGGGGGGAACGAGCAGTACTTC. Complete variable domain (other parts from reference TRBV9 and TRBJ2-7): DSGVTQTPKHLITATGQRVTLRCSPRSGDLSVYWYQQSLDQGLQFLIQYYNGEERAKGNILERFSAQQFPDLHSELNLSSLELGDSALYFCASSVEPGGNEQYFGPGTRLTVT.

This clonotype was picked up a small number of times. The J gene is TRBJ2-1, the V gene TRBV5-1; 8 nucleotides line up with TRBD2. Per germline, CDR1 SGHRS and CDR2 YFSETQ. This CDR3 has 15 amino acids. The J segment lost 3 bases and the V segment lost 4 bases, leaving 6 bases of the junction unmatched. CDR3 residues: CASSPGGTNYNEQFF. As DNA, the CDR3 is TGCGCCAGCAGCCCGGGGGGGACTAACTACAATGAGCAGTTCTTC.

The CDR3: CASGGRGGLAQETQYF. For the CDR3, the DNA is TGTGCCAGCGGGGGGAGGGGGGGGCTAGCCCAAGAGACCCAGTACTTC. The chain couples TRBV27 to TRBJ2-5, with D perhaps TRBD2 (7 bases). Germline V CDR1 and CDR2: MNHEY, SMNVEV (reference sequence). The CDR3 covers 16 residues. Trimming shortened V by 8 bases and J by 1 base, and 20 bases separated the two germline ends.

This clonotype was detected many times. The genes are TRBV20-1 and TRBJ2-1, with 11 nucleotides matching TRBD2. The CDR3 totals 17 residues. Germline trimming cut 1 base from V and 6 bases from J; bases unmatched to any gene: 11. Germline CDR1 reads DFQATT; CDR2 reads SNEGSKA (reference sequence). The CDR3 nucleotides read TGCAGTGCTAGAGGCGCCCGCCTAGCGGGAGGACGCAATGAGCAGTTCTTC. Protein: CSARGARLAGGRNEQFF.

Regarding this clonotype: One end of the junction fails to match germline, which may point to a read error. J is TRBJ2-4 and V is TRBV10-2, with D possibly being TRBD2 (5 bases). The CDR3 is made up of 14 amino acids. Germline assignment: CDR1 WSHSY and CDR2 SAAADI. The CDR3 region is CASSMWRAQKIQYF. CDR3 DNA: TGCGCCAGCAGCATGTGGCGGGCCCAAAAGATTCAGTACTTC.

The J gene is TRBJ1-6, the V gene TRBV28; D call uncertain. The germline V gene encodes CDR1 MDHEN and CDR2 SYDVKM. The V gene lost 7 bases and the J gene lost 3 bases, with 10 bases spanning the gap. CDR3 length: 14 residues. The DNA of the CDR3 is TGTGCCAGCATCGGACTGTTCTATAATTCACCCCTCCACTTT. Translated: CASIGLFYNSPLHF.

The V and J genes are TRBV11-1 and TRBJ2-5; D is undetermined. Near its end, the DNA agrees better with TRBJ2-7, so the J call may be wrong. The CDR3 runs 11 residues. Looked up from germline, CDR1 is SGHAT and CDR2 is FQDESV (reference sequence). The CDR3 coding sequence is TGTGCCAGCAGTTCAAATTACGAGCAGTACTTC. Protein product: CASSSNYEQYF.

The CDR3 reads CASSWDGVNTGAQFF. The CDR3 region has the DNA TGTGCCAGCAGCTGGGACGGAGTGAACACCGGGGCGCAGTTTTTT. The J gene is TRBJ2-2, the V gene TRBV6-1, with D perhaps assigned TRBD1 or TRBD2 (5 bases each). Germline loops: CDR1 MNHNS, CDR2 SASEGT. Trimming pared 6 bases from V and 16 bases from J, leaving 27 bases between. This CDR3 has 15 residues.

Comment on this clonotype: One end of the junction varies from germline; a read error may be responsible. The chain recombines TRBV10-1 with TRBJ2-4; possibly TRBD1 or TRBD2 for D (5 bases each). Germline CDR1 and CDR2: WNHNN and SYGVQD (reference sequence). The CDR3 consists of 14 residues. The CDR3 reads CGSRERHAKDTQYF. CDR3 DNA sequence: TGCGGCAGCAGGGAGCGACATGCCAAAGATACTCAGTACTTC.

This clonotype came up many times. The chain employs TRBV4-1 and TRBJ2-3; the D gene could be TRBD1 or TRBD2 (5 bases each). Germline V gives CDR1 MGHRA, CDR2 YSYEKL. The CDR3 consists of 14 residues. The V gene lost 1 base and the J gene lost 7 bases, with 12 bases spanning the gap. DNA of the CDR3: TGCGCCAGCAGCCAAGTTGGGACGAGGAATACGCAGTATTTT. It is translated as CASSQVGTRNTQYF.

A word on this clonotype: Germline is not matched at one junction end, which may reflect a read error. This chain links TRBV6-1 with TRBJ2-3; a weak D match, TRBD2 (6 bases). The CDR3 contains 13 residues. Per germline, CDR1 MNHNS and CDR2 SASEGT. CDR3 nucleotides: TGTGCCAGGGGGCGGGGAAGCACAGATATTCAGTACTTT. Protein product: CARGRGSTDIQYF.

This clonotype ranks as medium-sized (0.01 to 0.1%). The V gene is TRBV27, the J gene TRBJ2-4; 9 bases align to TRBD1. The germline V gene encodes CDR1 MNHEY and CDR2 SMNVEV (reference sequence). Losses at the gene ends were 7 bases for V and 5 bases for J; bases not matched to a gene: 3. CDR3 length equals 13 residues. DNA for the CDR3: TGTGCCAGCAACCGGGACAGGGAAAACATTCAGTACTTC. Its protein is CASNRDRENIQYF.

The sample holds many counts of this clonotype. The rearrangement links TRBV5-3 to TRBJ2-5, with D possibly being TRBD1 (6 bases). The J call could be wrong; TRBJ2-7 is a better fit for the DNA end. TRBV5-3 carries the ORF label, with uncertain function. The CDR3 has 12 amino acids. CDR3 nucleotides: TGTGCCAGAAGCCGAGGGGGTCCCGAGCAGTACTTC. It is translated as CARSRGGPEQYF.

CDR3 DNA: TGTGCCAGCAGCTTAGAATACGGGAGTGGGGAGACCCAGTACTTC. Its protein product is CASSLEYGSGETQYF. This chain joins TRBV11-2 and TRBJ2-5, with a weak D call TRBD2 (6 bases). The V gene lost 0 bases and the J gene lost 5 bases, with 13 bases spanning the gap. The CDR3 totals 15 residues. CDR1 is SGHAT, CDR2 FQNNGV, per germline.

This clonotype occurred many times. This chain connects TRBV6-5 to TRBJ2-1; tentatively, D is TRBD2 (5 bases). The V and J ends lost 2 bases and 7 bases respectively, with 15 bases between them. Germline CDR1 is MNHEY and CDR2 is SVGAGI. This CDR3 region has 15 residues. CDR3 DNA sequence: TGTGCCAGCAGTTACACTACGGGAATAGGGAATGAGCAGTTCTTC. It is translated as CASSYTTGIGNEQFF.